This TCR beta chain was captured in a study of blood T cell repertoires in COVID-19. Study as a whole: Italy, Spain and the United States were the sources of the convalescent and acute COVID-19 samples. The cDNA or gDNA used as material had been derived from T cells, B-cell-depleted T cells, or PBMCs.

The CDR3 runs to 13 residues. CDR1 and CDR2 (germline): SGHNT, YYREEE (reference sequence). V shed 9 bases and J 5 bases; nucleotides not matched to a gene: 9. Per the study methods: It was from reference gene primer amplification that nucleated cell counts were estimated. This table comes from immunoSEQ multiplex PCR, and its TCRdb copy is limited to in-frame clones, with some not included. That table supplies the V and J calls and clone size; D and trimming were determined from the DNA. Among about 68,000 clones listed, 90% were seen once. This rearrangement joins TRBV5-4 to TRBJ2-5, with 8 bases aligning to TRBD2. The receptor was derived from a man aged 50-59 years with COVID-19, enrolled during active disease. The specimen was peripheral blood. CDR3 nucleotides: TGTGCCACCTCGAGGACTAGCTGGGAGACCCAGTACTTC. It specifies CATSRTSWETQYF.